The 11 T cell receptor beta chains in this list originate from one sample, sequenced in a study of blood T cells in healthy people across ages. Sample-barcoded 5' priming and a J-beta primer mix drove a second PCR of about 6 to 12 cycles. TCRdb called the 5' RACE reads again in MiXCR, with one record for every CDR3 protein. The data contain around 850,000 distinct CDR3 sequences, about 36% of them singletons. Input material: blood. The receptors here all came from a man aged 18 to 30 in good health.

The chain combines TRBV11-2 with TRBJ2-7; D may correspond to TRBD1 or TRBD2 (5 bases each). The CDR3 runs 12 residues. Germline V gene sequence: CDR1 SGHAT, CDR2 FQNNGV. Trimming left V 2 bases short and J 9 bases short, with 11 bases between. In DNA, the CDR3 is TGTGCCAGCAGCTTAATGTGGGACCTGCAGTACTTC. Its protein product is CASSLMWDLQYF.

The chain carries TRBV20-1 and TRBJ2-3, with 7 bases that match TRBD2. The CDR3 length is 14 residues. V lost 3 bases and J lost 13; bases outside the gene matches: 16. Germline-derived CDR1 and CDR2 are DFQATT and SNEGSKA (reference sequence). CDR3 nucleotides: TGCAGTGCTAGCGTACCCTCCACCGGGACTAAGGAGTATTTT. Its protein is CSASVPSTGTKEYF.

This clonotype has a count of ten or more. J is TRBJ1-2 and V is TRBV20-1, with 8 bases that match TRBD1. The CDR3 is 16 amino acids. CDR1 and CDR2 (germline): DFQATT, SNEGSKA (reference sequence). With 2 bases clipped from V and 7 bases from J, the junction kept 15 bases outside the gene matches. CDR3 in DNA: TGCAGTGCTAGACTTCCGGGACAGGATACGCCAGGTGGCTACACCTTC. It encodes CSARLPGQDTPGGYTF.

The gene calls are TRBV4-3 and TRBJ1-2; D remains unclear. The CDR3 sequence is 16 residues long. The V gene lost 2 bases and the J gene lost 3 bases, with 16 bases spanning the gap. Germline values: CDR1 LGHNA, CDR2 YSLEER. DNA of the CDR3: TGCGCCAGCAGCCAAAATGTGCAAGGTGGGCACTATGGCTACACCTTC. It is translated as CASSQNVQGGHYGYTF.

The chain links TRBV4-3 to TRBJ2-3, with a tentative D call TRBD1 (5 bases). CDR1 and CDR2 (germline): LGHNA, YSLEER. Deletions cut 1 base from V and 5 bases from J, with 7 bases between. The CDR3 contains 13 residues. The CDR3 sequence is CASSQARGDTQYF. In nucleotides, the CDR3 is TGCGCCAGCAGCCAAGCTAGGGGAGATACGCAGTATTTT.

The chain uses TRBV5-4 and TRBJ2-3; the D gene could be TRBD1 or TRBD2 (5 bases each). V was shortened by 2 bases and J by 1 base, with 8 bases between the two germline ends. This CDR3 is 14 amino acids long. Germline values: CDR1 SGHNT, CDR2 YYREEE (reference sequence). CDR3 loop: CASSFGTRTDTQYF. As DNA, the CDR3 is TGTGCCAGCAGCTTTGGGACCCGCACAGATACGCAGTATTTT. The whole variable domain, filled in from reference TRBV5-4 and TRBJ2-3, reads ETGVTQSPTHLIKTRGQQVTLRCSSQSGHNTVSWYQQALGQGPQFIFQYYREEENGRGNFPPRFSGLQFPNYSSELNVNALELDDSALYLCASSFGTRTDTQYFGPGTRLTVL.

The CDR3 loop is CASSDRGQGNSPLHF. In DNA, the CDR3 is TGTGCCAGCAGTGACCGGGGACAGGGTAATTCACCCCTCCACTTT. The chain couples TRBV6-1 to TRBJ1-6, with 9 nucleotides matching TRBD1. Germline V gene data show CDR1 as MNHNS and CDR2 as SASEGT. This CDR3 has 15 amino acids. V was clipped by 3 bases and J by 6 bases; unmatched bases: 3.

This clonotype showed up just a few times. The chain recombines TRBV4-1 with TRBJ2-1; D may be TRBD1 or TRBD2 (6 bases each). The CDR3 is 13 amino acids. The V and J ends lost 0 bases and 13 bases respectively, with 13 bases between them. The germline V gene encodes CDR1 MGHRA and CDR2 YSYEKL. CDR3 DNA: TGCGCCAGCAGCCAAGATCCCGGGGGCGAACAGTTCTTC. Encoded protein: CASSQDPGGEQFF.

This clonotype has a handful of counts. The chain is built from TRBV20-1 and TRBJ2-3, with TRBD2 matching over 10 bases. This CDR3 has 15 amino acids. Germline loops: CDR1 DFQATT, CDR2 SNEGSKA (reference sequence). Unmatched junction bases numbered 9, after V lost 3 bases and J lost 6 bases. The CDR3 loop reads CSARGSGGARDTQYF. The CDR3, as DNA: TGCAGTGCTAGGGGAAGCGGGGGGGCCAGGGATACGCAGTATTTT.

This chain joins TRBV9 and TRBJ2-1; D may be TRBD1 (5 bases). Trimming took off 3 bases at V and 6 bases at J, with 16 bases between the two ends. CDR1 and CDR2 (germline): SGDLS, YYNGEE. The CDR3 contains 15 residues. Here the CDR3 reads CASSATEFDFNEQFF. The CDR3 region has the DNA TGTGCCAGCAGCGCGACAGAGTTTGATTTCAATGAGCAGTTCTTC.

In its sample, this clonotype was seen a few times. This chain uses TRBV5-6 with TRBJ1-2, with 9 positions matching TRBD1. Germline trimming cut 4 bases from V and 4 bases from J; bases unmatched to any gene: 8. The length of the CDR3 is 15 residues. The germline V gene encodes CDR1 SGHDT and CDR2 YYEEEE. The CDR3 is CASSPTGTGTYGYTF. CDR3 nucleotides: TGTGCCAGCAGCCCAACCGGGACAGGGACCTATGGCTACACCTTC.